Listed below are T cell receptor beta chains from one sample, sequenced in a study of early T cells in non-severe SARS-CoV-2 infection. TCRdb passed the 5' RACE reads through MiXCR, listing each CDR3 protein once. This table has almost 85,000 distinct CDR3 sequences, 9.5% to 13% appearing once. The sequenced material came from whole blood. The receptor source for this set is an adult who was a healthcare worker with PCR-confirmed SARS-CoV-2 infection or an uninfected control (not recorded which). CDR3s include the opening cysteine and the closing phenylalanine or tryptophan. Fields, in order: D gene, J gene, V gene, CDR3 length, clone size, CDR3 protein, CDR3 DNA. The D gene is left open where the match is weak. Expanded clones are given a class, and other clones once, few, many or no size at all.

d_call: .
j_call: TRBJ2-1
v_call: TRBV11-2
cdr3_length: 13
clone_size: many
cdr3_aa: CASILSGSDEQFF
cdr3_nt: TGTGCCAGCATCCTGTCGGGGTCGGACGAGCAGTTCTTC

d_call: .
j_call: TRBJ2-1
v_call: TRBV12-3/TRBV12-4
cdr3_length: 12
clone_size: many
cdr3_aa: CASSLGANEQFF
cdr3_nt: TGTGCCAGCAGTTTAGGGGCGAATGAGCAGTTCTTC

d_call: TRBD2
j_call: TRBJ2-7
v_call: TRBV10-3
cdr3_length: 17
clone_size: few
cdr3_aa: CAISELGTSGPSYEQYF
cdr3_nt: TGTGCCATCAGTGAGTTGGGGACTAGCGGCCCCTCCTACGAGCAGTACTTC

d_call: .
j_call: TRBJ2-1
v_call: TRBV6-5
cdr3_length: 12
clone_size: .
cdr3_aa: CASSTSHNEQFF
cdr3_nt: TGTGCCAGCAGTACCTCCCACAATGAGCAGTTCTTC

d_call: .
j_call: TRBJ1-1
v_call: TRBV6-2/TRBV6-3
cdr3_length: 14
clone_size: .
cdr3_aa: CASSYGRVGTEAFF
cdr3_nt: TGTGCCAGCAGTTACGGGAGGGTAGGGACTGAAGCTTTCTTT

d_call: .
j_call: TRBJ2-3
v_call: TRBV15
cdr3_length: 15
clone_size: .
cdr3_aa: CATSRDPGDTDTQYF
cdr3_nt: TGTGCCACCAGCAGAGATCCCGGAGACACAGATACGCAGTATTTT

d_call: TRBD2
j_call: TRBJ2-3
v_call: TRBV5-1
cdr3_length: 15
clone_size: .
cdr3_aa: CASSYGTSGPDTQYF
cdr3_nt: TGCGCCAGCAGCTACGGGACTAGCGGCCCAGATACGCAGTATTTT

d_call: TRBD1
j_call: TRBJ1-1
v_call: TRBV29-1
cdr3_length: 12
clone_size: few
cdr3_aa: CSVATGGTEAFF
cdr3_nt: TGCAGCGTGGCGACAGGGGGCACTGAAGCTTTCTTT

d_call: .
j_call: TRBJ1-1
v_call: TRBV12-3/TRBV12-4
cdr3_length: 13
clone_size: .
cdr3_aa: CASSFETGRGAFF
cdr3_nt: TGTGCCAGCAGTTTCGAAACAGGGCGGGGAGCTTTCTTT

d_call: TRBD2
j_call: TRBJ2-5
v_call: TRBV11-2
cdr3_length: 16
clone_size: few
cdr3_aa: CASSPTLAGLGETQYF
cdr3_nt: TGTGCCAGCAGCCCAACCCTAGCGGGGTTAGGTGAGACCCAGTACTTC

d_call: .
j_call: TRBJ2-2
v_call: TRBV7-6
cdr3_length: 15
clone_size: few
cdr3_aa: CASSLALMRPGELFF
cdr3_nt: TGTGCCAGCAGCTTAGCGCTAATGCGCCCGGGGGAGCTGTTTTTT

d_call: .
j_call: TRBJ2-1
v_call: TRBV5-6
cdr3_length: 14
clone_size: .
cdr3_aa: CASSLVIPRNEQFF
cdr3_nt: TGTGCCAGCAGCTTGGTTATCCCTCGCAATGAGCAGTTCTTC

d_call: TRBD2
j_call: TRBJ2-1
v_call: TRBV11-2
cdr3_length: 11
clone_size: few
cdr3_aa: CASSPRGGQFF
cdr3_nt: TGTGCCAGCAGCCCCCGGGGGGGGCAGTTCTTC

d_call: .
j_call: TRBJ2-7
v_call: TRBV11-3
cdr3_length: 12
clone_size: many
cdr3_aa: CASSLDSSEQYF
cdr3_nt: TGTGCCAGCAGCTTAGATAGCAGCGAGCAGTACTTC

d_call: TRBD1
j_call: TRBJ2-7
v_call: TRBV20-1
cdr3_length: 15
clone_size: .
cdr3_aa: CSARSPGQGVHEQYF
cdr3_nt: TGCAGTGCTAGATCCCCGGGACAGGGGGTCCACGAGCAGTACTTC

d_call: TRBD2
j_call: TRBJ2-1
v_call: TRBV18
cdr3_length: 16
clone_size: many
cdr3_aa: CASSPALAGAYNEQFF
cdr3_nt: TGTGCCAGCTCACCAGCCCTAGCGGGAGCCTACAATGAGCAGTTCTTC

d_call: .
j_call: TRBJ2-7
v_call: TRBV12-3/TRBV12-4
cdr3_length: 15
clone_size: many
cdr3_aa: CASSPGGRQEYEQYF
cdr3_nt: TGTGCCAGCAGTCCGGGGGGCAGACAGGAGTACGAGCAGTACTTC

d_call: TRBD2
j_call: TRBJ2-1
v_call: TRBV6-5
cdr3_length: 15
clone_size: .
cdr3_aa: CASSYGAGGPSEQFF
cdr3_nt: TGTGCCAGCAGTTACGGGGCGGGAGGGCCATCTGAGCAGTTCTTC

d_call: .
j_call: TRBJ1-3
v_call: TRBV12-3/TRBV12-4
cdr3_length: 16
clone_size: many
cdr3_aa: CASSLPQGSTGNTIYF
cdr3_nt: TGTGCCAGCAGTTTACCACAGGGCTCCACTGGAAACACCATATATTTT

d_call: .
j_call: TRBJ2-7
v_call: TRBV12-3/TRBV12-4
cdr3_length: 14
clone_size: .
cdr3_aa: CASSRGGQYYEQYF
cdr3_nt: TGTGCCAGCAGCCGAGGCGGACAGTACTACGAGCAGTACTTC

d_call: .
j_call: TRBJ2-7
v_call: TRBV28
cdr3_length: 14
clone_size: .
cdr3_aa: CASSLFAGNNEQYF
cdr3_nt: TGTGCCAGCAGTTTATTCGCAGGGAACAACGAGCAGTACTTC

d_call: .
j_call: TRBJ1-6
v_call: TRBV6-1
cdr3_length: 18
clone_size: .
cdr3_aa: CASSEQGGRIVTGSPLHF
cdr3_nt: TGTGCCAGCAGTGAACAGGGTGGTCGAATCGTGACGGGGTCACCCCTCCACTTT

d_call: .
j_call: TRBJ2-1
v_call: TRBV20-1
cdr3_length: 13
clone_size: many
cdr3_aa: CSPEGGTLNEQFF
cdr3_nt: TGCAGTCCAGAGGGGGGGACCTTGAATGAGCAGTTCTTC

d_call: .
j_call: TRBJ2-3
v_call: TRBV12-3/TRBV12-4
cdr3_length: 13
clone_size: few
cdr3_aa: CASSRTSTDTQYF
cdr3_nt: TGTGCCAGCAGCAGGACTAGCACAGATACGCAGTATTTT

d_call: TRBD1
j_call: TRBJ2-7
v_call: TRBV27
cdr3_length: 14
clone_size: .
cdr3_aa: CASSYGQGAEEQYF
cdr3_nt: TGTGCCAGCAGTTACGGACAGGGGGCAGAGGAGCAGTACTTC

d_call: TRBD2
j_call: TRBJ2-7
v_call: TRBV28
cdr3_length: 16
clone_size: many
cdr3_aa: CASSNPQREGRYEQYF
cdr3_nt: TGTGCCAGCAGTAATCCCCAGCGGGAGGGTCGGTACGAGCAGTACTTC

d_call: .
j_call: TRBJ1-6
v_call: TRBV7-3
cdr3_length: 14
clone_size: .
cdr3_aa: CASSHGTSGSPLHF
cdr3_nt: TGTGCCAGCAGCCACGGGACGAGCGGTTCACCCCTCCACTTT

d_call: .
j_call: TRBJ2-3
v_call: TRBV29-1
cdr3_length: 13
clone_size: many
cdr3_aa: CSVSVSLTDTQYF
cdr3_nt: TGCAGCGTTTCGGTTAGCCTCACAGATACGCAGTATTTT

d_call: .
j_call: TRBJ2-7
v_call: TRBV7-8
cdr3_length: 11
clone_size: .
cdr3_aa: CASSLKNRSQF
cdr3_nt: TGTGCCAGCAGCTTAAAGAACAGGTCCCAATTC

d_call: .
j_call: TRBJ1-2
v_call: TRBV7-2
cdr3_length: 16
clone_size: few
cdr3_aa: CASSRGAKEANYGYTF
cdr3_nt: TGTGCCAGCAGCCGGGGCGCGAAGGAGGCTAACTATGGCTACACCTTC

d_call: .
j_call: TRBJ2-5
v_call: TRBV3-1
cdr3_length: 15
clone_size: .
cdr3_aa: CASSQPARAEETQYF
cdr3_nt: TGTGCCAGCAGCCAACCGGCTCGAGCCGAAGAGACCCAGTACTTC

d_call: TRBD2
j_call: TRBJ2-5
v_call: TRBV9
cdr3_length: 15
clone_size: .
cdr3_aa: CASSVDSGRGETQYF
cdr3_nt: TGTGCCAGCAGCGTAGATAGCGGGAGAGGAGAGACCCAGTACTTC

d_call: .
j_call: TRBJ2-7
v_call: TRBV19
cdr3_length: 16
clone_size: .
cdr3_aa: CASSTLAQGLSYEQYF
cdr3_nt: TGTGCCAGTAGCACCCTCGCCCAAGGTCTCTCCTACGAGCAGTACTTC

d_call: TRBD2
j_call: TRBJ2-1
v_call: TRBV6-2/TRBV6-3
cdr3_length: 18
clone_size: .
cdr3_aa: CASSYPTASGHIYNEQFF
cdr3_nt: TGTGCCAGCAGTTACCCCACTGCTAGCGGCCATATTTACAATGAGCAGTTCTTC

d_call: .
j_call: TRBJ2-1
v_call: TRBV29-1
cdr3_length: 14
clone_size: .
cdr3_aa: CSAPGSAGYNEQFF
cdr3_nt: TGCAGCGCTCCGGGCTCCGCGGGGTACAATGAGCAGTTCTTC

d_call: .
j_call: TRBJ2-2
v_call: TRBV12-3/TRBV12-4
cdr3_length: 14
clone_size: few
cdr3_aa: CASRQGLNTGELFF
cdr3_nt: TGTGCCAGCAGACAAGGCCTTAACACCGGGGAGCTGTTTTTT

d_call: .
j_call: TRBJ2-1
v_call: TRBV12-3/TRBV12-4
cdr3_length: 11
clone_size: .
cdr3_aa: CASSSGYEQFF
cdr3_nt: TGTGCCAGCAGTTCGGGGTATGAGCAGTTCTTC

d_call: TRBD1
j_call: TRBJ2-7
v_call: TRBV6-8
cdr3_length: 17
clone_size: .
cdr3_aa: CASSAPRDSDSSYEQYF
cdr3_nt: TGTGCCAGCAGTGCGCCCCGGGACAGCGATAGCTCCTACGAGCAGTACTTC

d_call: .
j_call: TRBJ1-6
v_call: TRBV28
cdr3_length: 13
clone_size: many
cdr3_aa: CASSYPPNSPLHF
cdr3_nt: TGTGCCAGCAGTTACCCACCCAATTCACCCCTCCACTTT

d_call: .
j_call: TRBJ1-5
v_call: TRBV28
cdr3_length: 15
clone_size: many
cdr3_aa: CASSYPRGISQPQHF
cdr3_nt: TGTGCCAGCAGTTACCCGCGGGGAATCAGTCAGCCCCAGCATTTT

d_call: .
j_call: TRBJ2-1
v_call: TRBV11-2
cdr3_length: 16
clone_size: .
cdr3_aa: CASSLIAGPIYNEQFF
cdr3_nt: TGTGCCAGCAGCTTGATCGCGGGACCCATATACAATGAGCAGTTCTTC

d_call: .
j_call: TRBJ1-3
v_call: TRBV10-3
cdr3_length: 15
clone_size: many
cdr3_aa: CAISTNGKPGNTIYF
cdr3_nt: TGTGCCATCAGTACTAACGGAAAACCTGGAAACACCATATATTTT

d_call: .
j_call: TRBJ1-2
v_call: TRBV5-5
cdr3_length: 13
clone_size: many
cdr3_aa: CASGPGPEDGYTF
cdr3_nt: TGTGCCAGCGGACCGGGCCCAGAGGATGGCTACACCTTC

d_call: TRBD2
j_call: TRBJ2-5
v_call: TRBV20-1
cdr3_length: 16
clone_size: .
cdr3_aa: CSAKSRLAGDQETQYF
cdr3_nt: TGCAGTGCTAAGTCCAGACTAGCGGGGGACCAAGAGACCCAGTACTTC

d_call: .
j_call: TRBJ2-3
v_call: TRBV12-3/TRBV12-4
cdr3_length: 14
clone_size: many
cdr3_aa: CASSLPGPGDTQYF
cdr3_nt: TGTGCCAGCAGTTTACCGGGGCCGGGAGATACGCAGTATTTT

d_call: TRBD1
j_call: TRBJ2-7
v_call: TRBV20-1
cdr3_length: 12
clone_size: few
cdr3_aa: CSAPGTAYEQYF
cdr3_nt: TGCAGTGCTCCGGGGACAGCATACGAGCAGTACTTC

d_call: .
j_call: TRBJ1-1
v_call: TRBV13
cdr3_length: 17
clone_size: many
cdr3_aa: CASRPSSTSTMNTEAFF
cdr3_nt: TGTGCCAGTAGGCCTAGTTCGACATCTACCATGAACACTGAAGCTTTCTTT

d_call: .
j_call: TRBJ1-3
v_call: TRBV5-5
cdr3_length: 16
clone_size: .
cdr3_aa: CASSFLDTVVGNTIYF
cdr3_nt: TGTGCCAGCAGCTTCTTGGACACAGTTGTTGGAAACACCATATATTTT

d_call: TRBD2
j_call: TRBJ2-5
v_call: TRBV7-3
cdr3_length: 16
clone_size: few
cdr3_aa: CASSQGAGGGQETQYF
cdr3_nt: TGTGCCAGCAGCCAAGGGGCGGGAGGTGGCCAAGAGACCCAGTACTTC

d_call: .
j_call: TRBJ2-7
v_call: TRBV29-1
cdr3_length: 13
clone_size: few
cdr3_aa: CSVTEGQSYEQYF
cdr3_nt: TGCAGCGTGACGGAAGGTCAATCCTACGAGCAGTACTTC

d_call: TRBD1
j_call: TRBJ2-1
v_call: TRBV6-2/TRBV6-3
cdr3_length: 19
clone_size: .
cdr3_aa: CASSTRQGTLKSSYNEQFF
cdr3_nt: TGTGCCAGCAGCACCAGACAGGGGACCTTAAAGAGCTCCTACAATGAGCAGTTCTTC

d_call: .
j_call: TRBJ1-3
v_call: TRBV7-2
cdr3_length: 13
clone_size: many
cdr3_aa: CASRLSAGNTIYF
cdr3_nt: TGTGCCAGCAGGCTATCGGCTGGAAACACCATATATTTT

d_call: TRBD2
j_call: TRBJ2-1
v_call: TRBV12-3/TRBV12-4
cdr3_length: 16
clone_size: .
cdr3_aa: CASGLAGGISYNEQFF
cdr3_nt: TGTGCCAGCGGGCTAGCGGGAGGGATCTCCTACAATGAGCAGTTCTTC

d_call: .
j_call: TRBJ2-7
v_call: TRBV20-1
cdr3_length: 12
clone_size: few
cdr3_aa: CSASRQGTEQYF
cdr3_nt: TGCAGTGCTAGTCGGCAGGGAACCGAGCAGTACTTC

d_call: .
j_call: TRBJ1-1
v_call: TRBV11-3
cdr3_length: 15
clone_size: many
cdr3_aa: CASSLGIADDTEAFF
cdr3_nt: TGTGCCAGCAGCTTGGGTATAGCCGACGACACTGAAGCTTTCTTT

d_call: .
j_call: TRBJ1-1
v_call: TRBV7-9
cdr3_length: 15
clone_size: .
cdr3_aa: CASSLAQGPNTEAFF
cdr3_nt: TGTGCCAGCAGCTTAGCGCAAGGACCGAACACTGAAGCTTTCTTT

d_call: .
j_call: TRBJ2-5
v_call: TRBV2
cdr3_length: 12
clone_size: many
cdr3_aa: CASGRSLETQYF
cdr3_nt: TGTGCCAGCGGACGGTCATTAGAGACCCAGTACTTC

d_call: TRBD1
j_call: TRBJ1-4
v_call: TRBV5-4
cdr3_length: 15
clone_size: .
cdr3_aa: CASRRTGENNEKLFF
cdr3_nt: TGTGCCAGCCGACGGACAGGAGAAAATAATGAAAAACTGTTTTTT

d_call: TRBD1
j_call: TRBJ2-3
v_call: TRBV7-9
cdr3_length: 15
clone_size: few
cdr3_aa: CASSSDRGGTDTQYF
cdr3_nt: TGTGCCAGCAGCTCCGACAGGGGGGGGACAGATACGCAGTATTTT

d_call: TRBD1
j_call: TRBJ1-4
v_call: TRBV7-8
cdr3_length: 14
clone_size: many
cdr3_aa: CASSQDRVHEKLFF
cdr3_nt: TGTGCCAGCAGCCAGGACAGGGTTCATGAAAAACTGTTTTTT